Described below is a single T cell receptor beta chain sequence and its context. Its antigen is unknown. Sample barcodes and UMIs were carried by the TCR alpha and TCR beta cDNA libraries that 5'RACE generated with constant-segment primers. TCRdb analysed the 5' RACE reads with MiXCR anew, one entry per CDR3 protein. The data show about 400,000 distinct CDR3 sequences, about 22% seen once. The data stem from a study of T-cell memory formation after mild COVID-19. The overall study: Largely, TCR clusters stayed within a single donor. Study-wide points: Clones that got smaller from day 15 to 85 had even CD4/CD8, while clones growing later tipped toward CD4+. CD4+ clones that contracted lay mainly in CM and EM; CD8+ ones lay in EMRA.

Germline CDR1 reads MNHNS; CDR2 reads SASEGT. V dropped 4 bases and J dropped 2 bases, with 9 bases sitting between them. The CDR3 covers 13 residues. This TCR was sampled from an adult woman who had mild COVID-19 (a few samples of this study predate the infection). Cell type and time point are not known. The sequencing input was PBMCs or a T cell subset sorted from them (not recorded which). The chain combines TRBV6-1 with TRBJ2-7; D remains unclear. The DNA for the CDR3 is TGTGCCAGCAGTGTAAGCGAACCCTACGAGCAGTACTTC. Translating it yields CASSVSEPYEQYF.